Following are 30 T cell receptor beta chains from one sample sequenced in a study of T cell repertoires in cytomegalovirus infection. Each CDR3 protein is one row after TCRdb ran MiXCR on the reads. The sample has 200,000 to 250,000 distinct CDR3 sequences; over 20% are singletons. Sequenced material: CD8+ T cells from PBMCs. The receptor source for this set is a human donor in good health (CMV status not recorded). Some clones in this sample may be carry-over from other donors' samples.

This clonotype was detected ten times or more. The genes are TRBV7-8 and TRBJ1-2, with TRBD1 matching 10 bases. J lost 6 bases, V lost 5 bases, and 15 bases had no gene match. Germline V gene lookup returns CDR1 SGHVS and CDR2 FQNEAQ. This CDR3 has 17 residues. CDR3 sequence (DNA): TGTGCCAGCAGCATAACCCCCCGGACAGGGGGGTTGCATGGCTACACCTTC. Translating gives CASSITPRTGGLHGYTF.

With respect to this clonotype: One end of the junction does not line up with germline, which may come from a read error. The rearrangement links TRBV11-2 to TRBJ1-2; 7 bases are a match to TRBD1. The CDR3 sequence is 12 residues long. Germline V lookup: CDR1 SGHAT, CDR2 FQNNGV. The CDR3 DNA reads as TGTGCCAGCGGCTTTGGGACAGATGGCTACACCTTC. This encodes CASGFGTDGYTF.

Many counts were recorded for this clonotype. This chain links TRBV7-2 with TRBJ2-5; TRBD2 matches 14 bases. V was clipped by 2 bases and J by 4 bases; unmatched bases: 9. The germline V gene has CDR1 SGHTA and CDR2 FQGNSA. The CDR3 totals 18 residues. This chain's CDR3 is CASSLLQTSGGALETQYF. Here the CDR3 DNA reads TGTGCCAGCAGCTTACTTCAGACTAGCGGGGGGGCTTTAGAGACCCAGTACTTC.

V is TRBV5-5 and J is TRBJ2-7; D unclear. Trimming removed 0 bases from V and 3 bases from J, with 10 bases in between. CDR1 and CDR2 (germline): SGHKS, YYEKEE (reference sequence). The CDR3 is 14 amino acids. CDR3 in DNA: TGTGCCAGCAGCTTGGTGTTAGGGAACTACGAGCAGTACTTC. The encoded protein is CASSLVLGNYEQYF. Using reference TRBV5-5 and TRBJ2-7 for the parts outside the CDR3, the full variable domain is DAGVTQSPTHLIKTRGQQVTLRCSPISGHKSVSWYQQVLGQGPQFIFQYYEKEERGRGNFPDRFSARQFPNYSSELNVNALLLGDSALYLCASSLVLGNYEQYFGPGTRLTVT.

The sample holds a few counts of this clonotype. V is TRBV10-3 and J is TRBJ2-7; D might be TRBD1 (5 bases). The CDR3 has 15 amino acids. Trimming pared 0 bases from V and 1 base from J, leaving 10 bases between. Looked up from germline, CDR1 is ENHRY and CDR2 is SYGVKD. The CDR3 DNA follows: TGTGCCATCAGTGAGTCCCCTACAGGTTCCTACGAGCAGTACTTC. Its protein is CAISESPTGSYEQYF.

The gene calls are TRBV7-6 and TRBJ2-1; TRBD2 aligns across 7 bases. Per the germline V gene, CDR1 is SGHVS and CDR2 is FNYEAQ. The CDR3 is made up of 17 amino acids. V shed 4 bases, J shed 1 base, and the junction held 10 bases outside the gene matches. CDR3 residues: CASSSLPSGGSYNEQFF. For the CDR3, the DNA is TGTGCCAGCAGCTCCTTACCTAGCGGCGGATCCTACAATGAGCAGTTCTTC.

This clonotype was picked up a small number of times. Here the CDR3 reads CSSAGPYGYTF. DNA for the CDR3: TGCAGCTCTGCGGGGCCCTATGGCTACACCTTC. The chain combines TRBV29-1 with TRBJ1-2, with D perhaps TRBD1 (5 bases). The CDR3 sequence is 11 residues long. From germline, CDR1 is SQVTM and CDR2 ANQGSEA. Trimming removed 8 bases from V and 4 bases from J, with 11 bases in between. Based on the CDR3 plus reference TRBV29-1 and TRBJ1-2, the full variable domain is SAVISQKPSRDICQRGTSLTIQCQVDSQVTMMFWYRQQPGQSLTLIATANQGSEATYESGFVIDKFPISRPNLTFSTLTVSNMSPEDSSIYLCSSAGPYGYTFGSGTRLTVV.

The V and J genes are TRBV5-6 and TRBJ2-7, with D perhaps matching TRBD2 (6 bases). The V gene's germline CDR1 is SGHDT and CDR2 YYEEEE. The CDR3 contains 14 residues. V was pared by 4 bases and J by 1 base, with 12 bases between. The CDR3 region is CASSPGVGSYEQYF. CDR3 nucleotides: TGTGCCAGCAGCCCGGGAGTCGGATCCTACGAGCAGTACTTC.

This clonotype appeared many times. V and J are TRBV7-9 and TRBJ1-2; tentative D call: TRBD1 (5 bases). Trimming took off 2 bases at V and 0 bases at J, with 13 bases between the two ends. This CDR3 is built from 16 residues. The germline gives CDR1 SEHNR, CDR2 FQNEAQ (reference sequence). The CDR3 loop is CASSLPDSLANYGYTF. CDR3 coding DNA: TGTGCCAGCAGCTTACCCGACAGCCTAGCTAACTATGGCTACACCTTC.

At least ten counts were recorded for this clonotype. This chain connects TRBV7-2 to TRBJ1-2, with D unresolved. CDR1 SGHTA and CDR2 FQGNSA come from the germline V gene. The germline V and J ends were trimmed by 3 bases and 1 base, with 12 bases remaining between them. The CDR3 spans 15 residues. This CDR3 reads CASSFRDGFNYGYTF. The CDR3 nucleotides are TGTGCCAGCAGCTTCCGGGATGGATTTAACTATGGCTACACCTTC.

This rearrangement joins TRBV19 to TRBJ2-1, with D perhaps matching TRBD2 (6 bases). The CDR3 extends over 13 amino acids. Germline loops: CDR1 LNHDA, CDR2 SQIVND (reference sequence). V was shortened by 5 bases and J by 4 bases, with 9 bases between the two germline ends. CDR3 in amino acids: CASSGGIYNEQFF. CDR3 DNA: TGTGCCAGTAGTGGGGGGATATACAATGAGCAGTTCTTC.

This clonotype showed up just a few times. The CDR3: CASTQGSNYEQYF. The CDR3 nucleotides read TGCGCCAGCACGCAGGGGTCAAACTACGAGCAGTACTTC. The rearrangement links TRBV10-2 to TRBJ2-7; perhaps TRBD1 as D (6 bases). The germline CDR1 and CDR2 sequences are WSHSY and SAAADI. This CDR3 is 13 amino acids long. V was trimmed by 7 bases and J by 3 bases, leaving 13 bases between them.

This clonotype was seen a handful of times. The CDR3 DNA is TGTGCCAGCAGTCCCCATGGGGTCGATGAGCAGTTCTTC. It codes for CASSPHGVDEQFF. The genes are TRBV6-1 and TRBJ2-1; the D is unclear. V was pared by 5 bases and J by 8 bases, with 13 bases between. The germline CDR1 and CDR2 sequences are MNHNS and SASEGT. There are 13 residues in the CDR3.

Many counts were recorded for this clonotype. V usage is TRBV28 and J usage is TRBJ1-1, with 12 bases aligning to TRBD1. CDR1 and CDR2 from the germline V gene are MDHEN and SYDVKM. The CDR3 totals 16 residues. With V trimmed by 4 bases and J by 3 bases, 6 bases remained unmatched. Here the CDR3 reads CASSSGQGAVDTEAFF. The CDR3 region has the DNA TGTGCCAGCAGTTCGGGACAGGGGGCCGTGGACACTGAAGCTTTCTTT.

This clonotype was counted between two and nine times. The chain recombines TRBV7-6 with TRBJ2-3, with D possibly TRBD2 on 7 matching bases. The CDR3 spans 16 residues. Per the germline V gene, CDR1 is SGHVS and CDR2 is FNYEAQ. V lost 5 bases and J 3 bases, leaving 18 bases between the germline ends. Here the CDR3 reads CASSPEWGGGTDTQYF. The CDR3 DNA sequence: TGTGCCAGCAGCCCAGAGTGGGGGGGCGGTACAGATACGCAGTATTTT.

This clonotype was counted a single time. The chain is built from TRBV24-1 and TRBJ2-1; 10 positions match TRBD2. Germline V gene lookup returns CDR1 KGHDR and CDR2 SFDVKD. The CDR3 has 15 amino acids. Losses at the gene ends were 1 base for V and 8 bases for J; bases not matched to a gene: 4. CDR3 coding DNA: TGTGCCACCAGTGATTTAGAGCGGGGGGGGGATGAGCAGTTCTTC. It specifies CATSDLERGGDEQFF.

This clonotype was picked up many times. CDR3 DNA sequence: TGCAGTGCTAGGTTAGCGGGAACGTACGAGCAGTACTTC. This encodes CSARLAGTYEQYF. The chain is built from TRBV20-1 and TRBJ2-7; 8 bases line up with TRBD2. Germline CDR1 reads DFQATT; CDR2 reads SNEGSKA (reference sequence). This CDR3 is 13 amino acids long. V trimming: 3 bases; J trimming: 4 bases; junction bases outside the gene matches: 5.

The chain is built from TRBV28 and TRBJ2-7; tentatively, D is TRBD2 (6 bases). CDR1 is MDHEN, CDR2 SYDVKM, per germline. V dropped 8 bases and J dropped 1 base, with 12 bases sitting between them. The CDR3 extends over 13 amino acids. The CDR3 protein is CASRGTDSYEQYF. For the CDR3, the DNA is TGTGCCAGCCGGGGGACTGATTCCTACGAGCAGTACTTC.

This clonotype came up a few times. The J gene is TRBJ2-7, the V gene TRBV28, with a tentative D call TRBD1 (5 bases). The germline CDR1 and CDR2 sequences are MDHEN and SYDVKM. The CDR3 is made up of 16 amino acids. Trimming pared 3 bases from V and 4 bases from J, leaving 19 bases between. CDR3 DNA sequence: TGTGCCAGCAGTTTCCCGCAGGACAAACTTTTTTACGAGCAGTACTTC. It is translated as CASSFPQDKLFYEQYF.

This clonotype was counted ten times or more. This chain joins TRBV6-5 and TRBJ1-2, with D perhaps matching TRBD1 (6 bases). V shed 0 bases and J shed 1 base, with 6 bases lying between them. CDR1 and CDR2 from the germline V gene are MNHEY and SVGAGI. This CDR3 has 14 amino acids. CDR3 bases: TGTGCCAGCAGTTACTCGGACAGTAACTATGGCTACACCTTC. This translates into CASSYSDSNYGYTF.

This clonotype has more than one count but fewer than ten. This chain connects TRBV19 to TRBJ2-3; D possibly corresponds to TRBD1 (6 bases). Germline CDR1 reads LNHDA; CDR2 reads SQIVND (reference sequence). This CDR3 comprises 16 residues. V was pared by 3 bases and J by 6 bases, with 19 bases between. In DNA, the CDR3 is TGTGCCAGTAGTATGACAGGCTGGATAGGATTGGATACGCAGTATTTT. Translating it yields CASSMTGWIGLDTQYF.

With regard to this clonotype: The junction shows a germline mismatch at one end, possibly a read error. The rearrangement links TRBV12-3 or TRBV12-4 to TRBJ2-7; the match to TRBD1 covers 8 bases. This CDR3 has 11 amino acids. The CDR3: CASSQGAGTDF. The CDR3 DNA reads TGTGCCAGCAGCCAGGGGGCGGGAACGGACTTC.

The chain carries TRBV29-1 and TRBJ2-1, with 10 bases aligning to TRBD2. Germline lookup yields CDR1 SQVTM and CDR2 ANQGSEA. The CDR3 consists of 17 residues. Trimming cost V 7 bases and J 7 bases; bases outside gene matches: 19. CDR3 DNA: TGCAGCGCTATGGGGGGGCGTAGCGGGGGGAGGTGGAATGAGCAGTTCTTC. It yields the protein CSAMGGRSGGRWNEQFF.

This sequence joins TRBV29-1 and TRBJ2-7, with 7 bases aligning to TRBD1. The CDR3 covers 13 residues. With 7 bases clipped from V and 6 bases from J, the junction kept 12 bases outside the gene matches. Germline values: CDR1 SQVTM, CDR2 ANQGSEA. The CDR3 is CSASGTDRGEQYF. The CDR3 DNA reads TGCAGCGCCTCCGGGACAGACAGAGGCGAGCAGTACTTC.

The genes are TRBV7-9 and TRBJ2-7; TRBD1 aligns across 8 bases. From germline, CDR1 is SEHNR and CDR2 FQNEAQ (reference sequence). The CDR3 extends over 15 amino acids. Trimming took 5 bases from V and 2 from J; bases not matched to a gene: 8. This CDR3 is CASSPRQGSTYEQYF. As DNA, the CDR3 is TGTGCCAGCAGCCCTCGACAGGGGTCTACCTACGAGCAGTACTTC.

The chain links TRBV7-9 to TRBJ2-3; the match to TRBD1 covers 10 bases. J lost 1 base, V lost 4 bases, and 14 bases had no gene match. The V gene's germline CDR1 is SEHNR and CDR2 FQNEAQ (reference sequence). The CDR3 is 19 residues long. The chain's CDR3 is CASSSNAARDRGGTDTQYF. CDR3 in DNA: TGTGCCAGCAGCTCCAATGCGGCCCGGGACAGGGGTGGCACAGATACGCAGTATTTT.

This chain links TRBV7-4 with TRBJ2-1; TRBD2 matches 10 bases. Germline V gives CDR1 SGHVT, CDR2 SQSDAQ. The CDR3 covers 17 residues. The junction had 13 bases not matched to a gene; V was cut back by 7 bases and J by 4 bases. This CDR3 reads CASNQSPGLAVYNEQFF. In nucleotides, the CDR3 is TGTGCCAGCAACCAAAGTCCCGGACTAGCGGTATACAATGAGCAGTTCTTC.

The chain combines TRBV19 with TRBJ2-1; D possibly uses TRBD1 or TRBD2 (5 bases each). The CDR3 has 16 residues. Germline CDR1 is LNHDA and CDR2 is SQIVND (reference sequence). V was clipped by 3 bases and J by 3 bases, with 15 bases between them. The CDR3 DNA reads as TGTGCCAGTAGTATGGGGACCCGCGGAGTCTACAATGAGCAGTTCTTC. Protein: CASSMGTRGVYNEQFF.

The V call is TRBV20-1, the J call TRBJ2-1, with 7 bases identical to TRBD2. In germline, CDR1 is DFQATT, CDR2 SNEGSKA (reference sequence). The CDR3 totals 14 residues. J lost 14 bases, V lost 4 bases, and 17 bases had no gene match. CDR3 in DNA: TGCAGTGCTAAGGGTCAGGACATGGGAGGGGAGGAGTTCTTC. As protein: CSAKGQDMGGEEFF.

The CDR3 DNA reads TGTGCCAGCAGCCCCAGGGTAATTCAGCCCCAGCATTTT. It translates to CASSPRVIQPQHF. The chain employs TRBV28 and TRBJ1-5, with D possibly TRBD1 on 5 matching bases. The germline CDR1 and CDR2 sequences are MDHEN and SYDVKM. The V and J ends lost 6 bases and 6 bases respectively, with 12 bases between them. The CDR3 runs to 13 residues.